The 22 T cell receptor beta chains reported below all come from one sample, sequenced in a study of blood T cell repertoires in COVID-19. TCRdb's copy holds only in-frame clones and misses some; the assay was immunoSEQ multiplex PCR. The sample lists about 480,000 clones; around nine tenths were seen once. Sequenced: PBMCs or T cells enriched from blood (not recorded which). The receptors originated from a woman aged 35 to 49 who had recovered from COVID-19.

The chain carries TRBV20-1 and TRBJ1-2; D unresolved. CDR3 length equals 13 residues. Germline V lookup: CDR1 DFQATT, CDR2 SNEGSKA (reference sequence). Between the trimmed V and J ends, which lost 3 bases and 1 base, there was a span of 9 bases. This chain's CDR3 is CSASPGNNYGYTF. CDR3 DNA: TGCAGTGCTAGTCCGGGGAATAACTATGGCTACACCTTC.

J is TRBJ2-3 and V is TRBV7-2, with D possibly TRBD2 on 6 matching bases. CDR1 and CDR2 from the germline V gene are SGHTA and FQGNSA. CDR3 size: 13 residues. Trimming stripped 4 bases from V and 6 bases from J, with 11 bases between. The CDR3 DNA reads TGTGCCAGCAGCTCTACTAGCTTGGATACGCAGTATTTT. It translates to CASSSTSLDTQYF.

This chain links TRBV24-1 with TRBJ2-2, with TRBD1 as a possible D gene (7 bases). Germline lookup yields CDR1 KGHDR and CDR2 SFDVKD. Trimming removed 4 bases at V and 4 bases at J, with 12 bases between. The CDR3 runs to 15 residues. The CDR3 loop reads CATSEGGTVTGELFF. The CDR3 DNA is TGTGCCACCAGTGAAGGGGGGACAGTCACCGGGGAGCTGTTTTTT.

CDR3 bases: TGCGCCAGCAGCCAATCAATAGCGGGAGCCTCCTACGAGCAGTACTTC. Translating gives CASSQSIAGASYEQYF. The chain recombines TRBV4-3 with TRBJ2-7; 9 nucleotides line up with TRBD2. The germline CDR1 and CDR2 sequences are LGHNA and YSLEER. Trimming took 2 bases from V and 0 from J; bases not matched to a gene: 5. The CDR3 runs to 16 residues.

The rearrangement links TRBV5-5 to TRBJ1-2; D possibly corresponds to TRBD1 (6 bases). Germline CDR1 and CDR2: SGHKS and YYEKEE (reference sequence). CDR3 length: 13 residues. Deletions cut 2 bases from V and 7 bases from J, with 12 bases between. The DNA for the CDR3 is TGTGCCAGCAGCTTTTCGACAGGCCCTGGCTACACCTTC. This translates into CASSFSTGPGYTF. Based on the CDR3 plus reference TRBV5-5 and TRBJ1-2, the full variable domain is DAGVTQSPTHLIKTRGQQVTLRCSPISGHKSVSWYQQVLGQGPQFIFQYYEKEERGRGNFPDRFSARQFPNYSSELNVNALLLGDSALYLCASSFSTGPGYTFGSGTRLTVV.

The chain uses TRBV27 and TRBJ2-7; maybe TRBD1 (6 bases). The CDR3 consists of 13 residues. V was clipped by 5 bases and J by 4 bases, with 12 bases between them. Germline V gives CDR1 MNHEY, CDR2 SMNVEV (reference sequence). The CDR3 coding sequence is TGTGCCAGCAGTCCATTTAGGGGGTACGAGCAGTACTTC. This gives the protein CASSPFRGYEQYF.

This CDR3 is CASSRTRGEWSTEAFF. The CDR3, as DNA: TGTGCCAGCTCACGAACCAGGGGGGAATGGAGCACTGAAGCTTTCTTT. V is TRBV18 and J is TRBJ1-1, with 7 nucleotides matching TRBD1. Trimming took 4 bases from V and 4 from J; bases not matched to a gene: 12. In germline, CDR1 is KGHSH, CDR2 LQKENI. This CDR3 comprises 16 residues.

V is TRBV5-5 and J is TRBJ2-3; TRBD1 is a possible D gene (5 bases). CDR3 length: 14 amino acids. V was shortened by 5 bases and J by 2 bases, with 12 bases between the two germline ends. Per germline, CDR1 SGHKS and CDR2 YYEKEE (reference sequence). DNA for the CDR3: TGTGCCAGCAGTCTTCAGGACACCACAGATACGCAGTATTTT. This translates into CASSLQDTTDTQYF. Together with reference TRBV5-5 and TRBJ2-3, the CDR3 gives the full variable domain: DAGVTQSPTHLIKTRGQQVTLRCSPISGHKSVSWYQQVLGQGPQFIFQYYEKEERGRGNFPDRFSARQFPNYSSELNVNALLLGDSALYLCASSLQDTTDTQYFGPGTRLTVL.

The chain carries TRBV10-2 and TRBJ2-7, with no clear D. V shed 5 bases and J shed 4 bases, with 9 bases lying between them. The germline V gene encodes CDR1 WSHSY and CDR2 SAAADI. This CDR3 region has 12 residues. CDR3 nucleotide sequence: TGCGCCAGCAGTAGCTCGGGTTACGAGCAGTACTTC. Translated, it gives CASSSSGYEQYF.

This chain joins TRBV24-1 and TRBJ2-1; D possibly corresponds to TRBD2 (5 bases). V was pared by 7 bases and J by 3 bases, with 21 bases between. CDR1 and CDR2 (germline): KGHDR, SFDVKD. The CDR3 loop spans 17 amino acids. CDR3 in amino acids: CATSPIAGESSYNEQFF. DNA for the CDR3: TGTGCCACCAGCCCAATAGCTGGGGAGAGTAGCTACAATGAGCAGTTCTTC.

This sequence joins TRBV9 and TRBJ2-1; a weak D match, TRBD2 (6 bases). The germline V gene has CDR1 SGDLS and CDR2 YYNGEE. Trimming removed 1 base from V and 6 bases from J, with 14 bases in between. There are 15 residues in the CDR3. CDR3 DNA sequence: TGTGCCAGCAGCGTAAAAGCCGGGACTGGCAATGAGCAGTTCTTC. Its protein product is CASSVKAGTGNEQFF. The full variable domain, completed using reference TRBV9 and TRBJ2-1, is DSGVTQTPKHLITATGQRVTLRCSPRSGDLSVYWYQQSLDQGLQFLIQYYNGEERAKGNILERFSAQQFPDLHSELNLSSLELGDSALYFCASSVKAGTGNEQFFGPGTRLTVL.

J is TRBJ2-6 and V is TRBV6-2 or TRBV6-3; a possible D gene is TRBD1 (6 bases). The V and J ends lost 6 bases and 0 bases respectively, with 18 bases between them. CDR1 is MNHEY, CDR2 SVGEGT, per germline. The CDR3 covers 18 residues. The CDR3 DNA reads TGTGCCAGCAGCCTCACAGGGTCCATCTCCTCTGGGGCCAACGTCCTGACTTTC. It codes for CASSLTGSISSGANVLTF.

The chain combines TRBV19 with TRBJ1-2, with D possibly TRBD1 on 5 matching bases. V shed 0 bases and J shed 4 bases, with 15 bases lying between them. From germline, CDR1 is LNHDA and CDR2 SQIVND (reference sequence). There are 16 residues in the CDR3. For the CDR3, the DNA is TGTGCCAGTAGTATAGAGCCAGGGCTATTGGGCTATGGCTACACCTTC. It encodes CASSIEPGLLGYGYTF.

This chain joins TRBV19 and TRBJ1-5, with 7 bases aligning to TRBD1. This CDR3 is built from 15 residues. V was pared by 6 bases and J by 4 bases, with 9 bases of the junction left unmatched. The V gene's germline CDR1 is LNHDA and CDR2 SQIVND (reference sequence). CDR3 bases: TGTGCCAGTAGACTGACAGGGACGGGGAATCAGCCCCAGCATTTT. Its protein product is CASRLTGTGNQPQHF.

The V gene is TRBV6-2 or TRBV6-3, the J gene TRBJ1-2; possibly TRBD1 for D (5 bases). The CDR3 has 15 amino acids. With 0 bases removed from V and 1 base from J, the gap between germline ends came to 9 bases. In germline, CDR1 is MNHEY, CDR2 SVGEGT. The CDR3 sequence: CASSYSRGFNYGYTF. CDR3 DNA sequence: TGTGCCAGCAGTTACTCACGGGGGTTTAACTATGGCTACACCTTC.

This clone was recorded once. The rearrangement links TRBV11-2 to TRBJ2-7; 10 nucleotides agree with TRBD1. CDR1 SGHAT and CDR2 FQNNGV come from the germline V gene. Unmatched junction bases numbered 8, after V lost 4 bases and J lost 5 bases. This CDR3 comprises 15 residues. Here the CDR3 DNA reads TGTGCCAGCAGCTCCCGTACGACAGGGGGCCACGAGCAGTACTTC. Protein product: CASSSRTTGGHEQYF.

This clone was seen just once. The chain employs TRBV5-4 and TRBJ1-1; TRBD1 matches 7 bases. The CDR3 covers 14 residues. Losses at the gene ends were 4 bases for V and 8 bases for J; bases not matched to a gene: 11. The V gene's germline CDR1 is SGHNT and CDR2 YYREEE (reference sequence). CDR3 sequence (DNA): TGTGCCAGCAGCCAAGGACAGGACCGGGAAGAAGCTTTCTTT. Protein sequence: CASSQGQDREEAFF.

This rearrangement joins TRBV9 to TRBJ1-2, with TRBD1 matching over 7 bases. The CDR3 has 15 residues. The junction had 9 bases not matched to a gene; V was cut back by 4 bases and J by 3 bases. The germline V gene has CDR1 SGDLS and CDR2 YYNGEE. The CDR3 coding sequence is TGTGCCAGCAGCACCCGGGACAGTGAATACTATGGCTACACCTTC. Its translation is CASSTRDSEYYGYTF.

The chain joins TRBV6-1 to TRBJ1-5; unclear D gene. In germline, CDR1 is MNHNS, CDR2 SASEGT. This CDR3 is 18 amino acids long. Between the trimmed V and J ends, which lost 2 bases and 0 bases, there was a span of 17 bases. Written as DNA, the CDR3 is TGTGCCAGCAGTGAAAGGTACTCAGGAACGTATAGCAATCAGCCCCAGCATTTT. Residues: CASSERYSGTYSNQPQHF.

The chain couples TRBV6-1 to TRBJ1-5; D ambiguous. The CDR3 sequence is 13 residues long. Germline V gene data show CDR1 as MNHNS and CDR2 as SASEGT. V was clipped by 1 base and J by 4 bases, with 5 bases between them. CDR3 in amino acids: CASSEVPNQPQHF. As DNA, the CDR3 is TGTGCCAGCAGTGAAGTCCCTAATCAGCCCCAGCATTTT.

The chain uses TRBV10-1 and TRBJ1-2; D call uncertain. The germline V gene has CDR1 WNHNN and CDR2 SYGVQD (reference sequence). V was trimmed by 1 base and J by 5 bases, leaving 8 bases between them. The CDR3 loop spans 13 amino acids. CDR3 sequence: CASSEYRSYGYTF. CDR3 nucleotides: TGCGCCAGCAGTGAGTATCGGAGTTATGGCTACACCTTC.

The chain joins TRBV5-1 to TRBJ1-2; 7 nucleotides align to TRBD1. Germline trimming cut 0 bases from V and 5 bases from J; bases unmatched to any gene: 4. The CDR3 has 14 residues. Looked up from germline, CDR1 is SGHRS and CDR2 is YFSETQ. CDR3 DNA: TGCGCCAGCAGCTTGGAGTCAGGGGGTTATGGCTACACCTTC. Its translation is CASSLESGGYGYTF.